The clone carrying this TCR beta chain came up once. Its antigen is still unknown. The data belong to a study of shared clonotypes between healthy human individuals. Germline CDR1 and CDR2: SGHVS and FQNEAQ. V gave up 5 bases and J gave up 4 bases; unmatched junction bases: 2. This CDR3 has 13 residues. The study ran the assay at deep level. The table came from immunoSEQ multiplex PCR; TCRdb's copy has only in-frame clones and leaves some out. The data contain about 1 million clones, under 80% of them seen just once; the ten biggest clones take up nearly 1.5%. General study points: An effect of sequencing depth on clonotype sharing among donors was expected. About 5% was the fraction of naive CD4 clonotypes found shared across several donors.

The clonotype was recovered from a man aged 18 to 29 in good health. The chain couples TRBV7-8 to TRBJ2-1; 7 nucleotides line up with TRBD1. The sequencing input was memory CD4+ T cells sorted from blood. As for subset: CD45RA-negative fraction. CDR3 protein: CASSPGQYNEQFF. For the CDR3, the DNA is TGTGCCAGCAGCCCGGGACAGTACAATGAGCAGTTCTTC. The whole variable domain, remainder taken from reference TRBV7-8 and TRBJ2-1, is GAGVSQSPRYKVAKRGQDVALRCDPISGHVSLFWYQQALGQGPEFLTYFQNEAQLDKSGLPSDRFFAERPEGSVSTLKIQRTQQEDSAVYLCASSPGQYNEQFFGPGTRLTVL.